The clone carrying this TCR beta chain was counted many times. Its antigen is not known. The sample comes from a study of regulatory T cells in long-lasting Graves disease. Study at large: Those with persistent Graves' disease had received antithyroid drugs for over 5 years with positive TSH receptor antibodies. The study, taken as a whole, reports: Persistent Graves' cases showed lower TCR diversity than newly diagnosed cases. Researchers reported studying only peripheral blood, not thyroid tissue.

Combining iRepertoire HTBI primers with Arm-PCR of CDR3 regions, the authors built TCR beta libraries. Each CDR3 protein is one row after TCRdb ran MiXCR on the multiplex PCR reads. The profile shows roughly 300,000 distinct CDR3 sequences, 20% to 25% of them singletons. The time point: persistent/refractory GD, antithyroid drugs over 5 years with positive TRAb. After RNA was extracted from PBMCs, the TCR library was made from it. Material: peripheral blood mononuclear cells (PBMCs), obtained when the disease was refractory, from a patient treated with antithyroid drugs. The clonotype originates from a female donor with Graves disease.

CDR3 region: CASSTPGRVNTEAFF. The CDR3 DNA reads TGTGCCAGCAGCACCCCAGGGCGCGTGAACACTGAAGCTTTCTTT. V usage is TRBV7-8 and J usage is TRBJ1-1; D may be TRBD1 (5 bases). Germline V CDR1 and CDR2: SGHVS, FQNEAQ. This CDR3 has 15 residues. Trimming removed 5 bases from V and 0 bases from J, with 13 bases in between.